What follows are 20 T cell receptor beta chains derived from one specimen sequenced in a study of CD4 T cells in relation to SARS-CoV-2 and coronaviruses. The repertoire was sequenced with immunoSEQ multiplex PCR; TCRdb's copy has only in-frame clones and lacks some. Of some 30,000 clones listed, roughly 76% are singletons. These receptors have no identified antigens. Input material: memory CD4+ T cells from PBMCs, cultured in vitro. Receptors originate from an adult with COVID-19.

The chain has TRBV7-2 and TRBJ2-1, with D hard to call. Germline CDR1 reads SGHTA; CDR2 reads FQGNSA. The V gene lost 2 bases and the J gene lost 6 bases, with 14 bases spanning the gap. The CDR3 has 15 residues. The CDR3 nucleotides read TGTGCCAGCAGCTTAACTCTTCCCGAATCCAATGAGCAGTTCTTC. Translating it yields CASSLTLPESNEQFF.

J is TRBJ2-7 and V is TRBV9; D is undetermined. V was pared by 3 bases and J by 0 bases, with 10 bases between. Germline values: CDR1 SGDLS, CDR2 YYNGEE. The CDR3 has 14 amino acids. CDR3 sequence: CASSGSPSSYEQYF. In DNA form, the CDR3 reads TGTGCCAGCAGCGGATCTCCTAGCTCCTACGAGCAGTACTTC.

The chain couples TRBV7-8 to TRBJ2-7; 7 bases map to TRBD1. Looked up from germline, CDR1 is SGHVS and CDR2 is FQNEAQ. The ends lost 7 bases at V and 4 bases at J; junction bases unmatched: 7. This CDR3 has 13 residues. The CDR3 sequence: CASKDRVGYEQYF. The CDR3, as DNA: TGTGCCAGCAAAGACAGGGTCGGGTACGAGCAGTACTTC.

The V gene is TRBV27, the J gene TRBJ2-7, with D maybe TRBD1 (6 bases). Germline loops: CDR1 MNHEY, CDR2 SMNVEV (reference sequence). The CDR3 consists of 12 residues. Trimming pared 3 bases from V and 3 bases from J, leaving 6 bases between. CDR3: CASSFRGYEQYF. CDR3 DNA: TGTGCCAGCAGTTTCAGGGGCTACGAGCAGTACTTC.

CDR3 region: CASSLRGGTSGSNEQFF. The CDR3 nucleotides read TGTGCCAGTAGTCTCAGAGGGGGGACTAGCGGGAGCAATGAGCAGTTCTTC. J is TRBJ2-1 and V is TRBV19; 14 bases line up with TRBD2. The V gene's germline CDR1 is LNHDA and CDR2 SQIVND (reference sequence). The CDR3 length is 17 residues. V gave up 5 bases and J gave up 6 bases; unmatched junction bases: 9.

This clone was seen a few times. V is TRBV6-2 or TRBV6-3 and J is TRBJ1-1; no definite D call. Trimming cost V 0 bases and J 11 bases, with 7 bases left between them. The germline V gene has CDR1 MNHEY and CDR2 SVGEGT. This CDR3 has 11 residues. CDR3 bases: TGTGCCAGCAGTTACTCGCGCCAGGCTTTCTTT. Encoded protein: CASSYSRQAFF.

The V call is TRBV5-1, the J call TRBJ1-1; D gene ambiguous. Germline V gives CDR1 SGHRS, CDR2 YFSETQ. This CDR3 contains 14 residues. The germline V and J ends were trimmed by 2 bases and 2 bases, with 10 bases remaining between them. The CDR3 reads CASSFSTLNTEAFF. The CDR3 DNA follows: TGCGCCAGCAGCTTCTCGACACTTAACACTGAAGCTTTCTTT.

This clone came up a few times. In DNA, the CDR3 is TGTGCCAGCAGTTACGGGGACGATACGCAGTATTTT. As protein: CASSYGDDTQYF. The rearrangement uses TRBV6-2 or TRBV6-3 and TRBJ2-3; D possibly matches TRBD1 or TRBD2 (5 bases each). The V end lost 2 bases, the J end lost 6 bases, and 6 bases lay between the germline ends. Germline lookup yields CDR1 MNHEY and CDR2 SVGEGT. The CDR3 covers 12 residues.

This clone was found a few times. This chain uses TRBV3-1 (or the pseudogene TRBV3-2) with TRBJ2-7; 8 bases fit TRBD1. V dropped 5 bases and J dropped 3; count of bases not matched to a gene: 3. Germline lookup yields CDR1 LGHDT and CDR2 YNNKEL (reference sequence). This CDR3 is 13 amino acids long. The DNA of the CDR3 is TGTGCCAGCAGCTTTGACAGGGGCTACGAGCAGTACTTC. Residues: CASSFDRGYEQYF.

The table lists this clone with a count of one. This chain connects TRBV10-2 to TRBJ2-7; 7 positions agree with TRBD2. V lost 2 bases and J lost 0; bases outside the gene matches: 7. Germline assignment: CDR1 WSHSY and CDR2 SAAADI. CDR3 length: 16 amino acids. CDR3 DNA sequence: TGCGCCAGCAGTGAGGGGGGAGGGGCCAACTCCTACGAGCAGTACTTC. This translates into CASSEGGGANSYEQYF.

The chain uses TRBV11-3 and TRBJ2-1; D unresolved. Germline CDR1 and CDR2: SGHNT and YENEEA. The V end lost 0 bases, the J end lost 6 bases, and 18 bases lay between the germline ends. The length of the CDR3 is 17 residues. The CDR3 spells CASSLEAGVGSSNEQFF. CDR3 in DNA: TGTGCCAGCAGCTTAGAAGCTGGGGTAGGATCAAGCAATGAGCAGTTCTTC.

Concerning this clone itself: A read error may account for a junction end that differs from germline. V and J are TRBV5-4 and TRBJ2-6; 10 positions agree with TRBD1. Germline CDR1 reads SGHNT; CDR2 reads YYREEE (reference sequence). This CDR3 contains 15 residues. CDR3 DNA: TGTGCCAGCAGCTTGGTCGGGACAGGGGCTAACGTCCTGACTTTC. As protein: CASSLVGTGANVLTF.

This chain links TRBV5-4 with TRBJ2-2, with a possible D match to TRBD2 (7 bases). V was clipped by 4 bases and J by 2 bases, with 18 bases between them. The CDR3 has 17 residues. Germline-derived CDR1 and CDR2 are SGHNT and YYREEE (reference sequence). CDR3 protein: CASSPQSGTINTGELFF. The CDR3 region has the DNA TGTGCCAGCAGCCCGCAAAGCGGGACAATCAACACCGGGGAGCTGTTTTTT.

This chain's CDR3 is CATSRDGRRATNEKLFF. DNA for the CDR3: TGTGCCACCAGCAGAGATGGCAGGAGAGCAACTAATGAAAAACTGTTTTTT. The chain employs TRBV15 and TRBJ1-4, with D unresolved. The V gene lost 0 bases and the J gene lost 0 bases, with 11 bases spanning the gap. Germline loops: CDR1 LNHNV, CDR2 YYDKDF (reference sequence). The CDR3 sequence is 17 residues long.

V and J are TRBV5-1 and TRBJ1-3, with no clear D. Trimming shortened V by 0 bases and J by 4 bases, and 8 bases separated the two germline ends. The CDR3 consists of 14 residues. CDR1 SGHRS and CDR2 YFSETQ come from the germline V gene. The CDR3 DNA follows: TGCGCCAGCAGCTTGGTGATCTGGGGAAACACCATATATTTT. Residues: CASSLVIWGNTIYF.

V and J are TRBV20-1 and TRBJ2-1; D may be TRBD2 (5 bases). Germline lookup yields CDR1 DFQATT and CDR2 SNEGSKA (reference sequence). The CDR3 contains 16 residues. The ends were cut back, 3 bases at V and 3 bases at J, with 18 bases in the middle. Written as DNA, the CDR3 is TGCAGTGCTAGTGGGCGTTTGGCTAGCCGCTACAATGAGCAGTTCTTC. It specifies CSASGRLASRYNEQFF.

The CDR3 spells CASSLGGQTNEKLFF. In nucleotides, the CDR3 is TGTGCCAGCAGCTTAGGGGGCCAAACTAATGAAAAACTGTTTTTT. The V call is TRBV7-9, the J call TRBJ1-4; TRBD1 is a possible D gene (5 bases). Germline lookup yields CDR1 SEHNR and CDR2 FQNEAQ (reference sequence). The germline V and J ends were trimmed by 1 base and 1 base, with 7 bases remaining between them. This CDR3 is built from 15 residues.

The chain joins TRBV28 to TRBJ2-7; 9 positions match TRBD2. Germline loops: CDR1 MDHEN, CDR2 SYDVKM. The CDR3 length is 13 residues. Trimming took 7 bases from V and 3 from J; bases not matched to a gene: 4. The CDR3 DNA follows: TGTGCCAGCACCCTTAGCGGGAGCTACGAGCAGTACTTC. Residues: CASTLSGSYEQYF.

The chain joins TRBV5-5 to TRBJ2-5, with D unclear. Germline CDR1 is SGHKS and CDR2 is YYEKEE (reference sequence). V lost 0 bases, J lost 2 bases, and 8 bases lay in between. The length of the CDR3 is 14 residues. The CDR3 loop is CASSLVGPQETQYF. CDR3 coding DNA: TGTGCCAGCAGCTTGGTTGGGCCACAAGAGACCCAGTACTTC.

V usage is TRBV6-4 and J usage is TRBJ1-6; the D gene is possibly TRBD1 (5 bases). V was pared by 2 bases and J by 6 bases, with 5 bases between. The germline V gene encodes CDR1 MRHNA and CDR2 SNTAGT. The CDR3 is 13 amino acids. This chain's CDR3 is CASSDRGNSPLHF. In DNA, the CDR3 is TGTGCCAGCAGTGACAGGGGTAATTCACCCCTCCACTTT.